The rows below give T cell receptor beta chains drawn from one sample of a study of blood T cell repertoires in COVID-19. Method: immunoSEQ multiplex PCR; TCRdb's copy keeps in-frame clones and lacks some. The sample carries 25,000 to 30,000 clones, 76% recorded once. Sequencing was carried out using peripheral blood. These TCRs come from a man aged 65 to 79 with acute or convalescent COVID-19. Both conserved end residues are part of each CDR3.

TRBJ1-4 | TRBV7-2 | CASSSTGHREKLFF
TRBJ2-5 | TRBV19 | CASSDRVRETQYF
TRBJ2-3 | TRBV7-3 | CASSGGQGPDTQYF
TRBJ1-5 | TRBV6-2/TRBV6-3 | CASSSRSANQPQHF
TRBJ2-2 | TRBV13 | CATANRGMGNTGELFF
TRBJ2-1 | TRBV4-2 | CASSQHGQGSTLGNEQFF
TRBJ2-7 | TRBV27 | CASHKRGPSYEQYF
TRBJ2-3 | TRBV3-1/TRBV3-2 | CASSRAGDTQYF
TRBJ2-5 | TRBV19 | CASSNIGGQGETQYF
TRBJ2-7 | TRBV3-1/TRBV3-2 | CASSRGQGVMNEQYF
TRBJ2-5 | TRBV6-1 | CASSKQRGGETQYF
TRBJ1-2 | TRBV27 | CASSFTGGEIYGYTF
TRBJ1-4 | TRBV3-1/TRBV3-2 | CASSQVTFATNEKLFF
TRBJ1-6 | TRBV28 | CASSFWGQGSNSPLHF
TRBJ2-7 | TRBV9 | CASSVGWAAGGGEQYF
TRBJ1-2 | TRBV19 | CASSIFGAGYGYTF
TRBJ1-1 | TRBV30 | CAWSVTGVGGTEAFF
TRBJ2-7 | TRBV20-1 | CSASWQGSYEQYF
TRBJ1-4 | TRBV28 | CASSFRTINEKLFF
TRBJ2-7 | TRBV5-1 | CASSPGTPFEQYF
TRBJ2-1 | TRBV28 | CASRFGGKEYNEQFF
TRBJ2-1 | TRBV14 | CASSHLTSGNSYNEQFF
TRBJ2-6 | TRBV7-2 | CASSFGPGSAGANVLTF
TRBJ2-5 | TRBV3-1/TRBV3-2 | CASKTRGGLETQYF
TRBJ1-2 | TRBV30 | CAWRDRGPGRGPAYGYTF
TRBJ2-3 | TRBV6-5 | CASKLAESTDTQYF
TRBJ2-2 | TRBV6-6 | CASRAGTPTGELFF
TRBJ2-1 | TRBV9 | CASASGSNNEQFF
TRBJ2-1 | TRBV10-1 | CASTMGSHNEQFF
TRBJ2-1 | TRBV24-1 | CATSDLSGRAVNEQFF
TRBJ2-3 | TRBV4-2 | CASSQGGVTDTQYF
TRBJ2-5 | TRBV4-1 | CASSQHPSPLAETQYF
TRBJ1-4 | TRBV6-2/TRBV6-3 | CASSQPGQGGRRFF
TRBJ2-7 | TRBV28 | CASDAKTGKLEQYF
TRBJ2-3 | TRBV18 | CASSPSPVLWMEGDTQYF
TRBJ2-2 | TRBV27 | CASRPRLAGSGELFF
TRBJ2-2 | TRBV12-2 | CASRPKSAGELFF
TRBJ2-6 | TRBV7-9 | CASSLRGSGANVLTF
TRBJ1-3 | TRBV6-5 | CASRGTTSGNTIYF
TRBJ1-6 | TRBV18 | CASSRDRADNSPLHF
TRBJ2-5 | TRBV27 | CASREGGGFETQYF
TRBJ2-7 | TRBV6-2/TRBV6-3 | CASSRGQGLAYEQYF
TRBJ2-7 | TRBV7-9 | CASGRGASFGEQYF
TRBJ2-1 | TRBV5-6 | CASAGKTTSFSYNEQFF
TRBJ1-3 | TRBV6-5 | CASIRTGGSGNTIYF
TRBJ1-1 | TRBV2 | CASGTRPNGAFF
TRBJ2-1 | TRBV6-5 | CAGGRREQFF
TRBJ2-2 | TRBV9 | CASSVADSYTGELFF
TRBJ1-1 | TRBV5-1 | CASSLNPRQELTEAFF
TRBJ1-5 | TRBV28 | CAAGGDGYQPQHF
TRBJ1-2 | TRBV24-1 | CATSDADTGYTF
TRBJ1-2 | TRBV28 | CASISGVDYGYTF
TRBJ2-5 | TRBV4-3 | CASSQIAGGPGETQYF
TRBJ2-7 | TRBV28 | CASGGGGPYEQYF
TRBJ1-1 | TRBV29-1 | CSVAQRTEAFF
TRBJ2-2 | TRBV7-8 | CASSLRGGANTGELFF
TRBJ1-6 | TRBV9 | CASSGGSINSPLHF
TRBJ2-1 | TRBV11-3 | CASSLVRKSSYNEQFF